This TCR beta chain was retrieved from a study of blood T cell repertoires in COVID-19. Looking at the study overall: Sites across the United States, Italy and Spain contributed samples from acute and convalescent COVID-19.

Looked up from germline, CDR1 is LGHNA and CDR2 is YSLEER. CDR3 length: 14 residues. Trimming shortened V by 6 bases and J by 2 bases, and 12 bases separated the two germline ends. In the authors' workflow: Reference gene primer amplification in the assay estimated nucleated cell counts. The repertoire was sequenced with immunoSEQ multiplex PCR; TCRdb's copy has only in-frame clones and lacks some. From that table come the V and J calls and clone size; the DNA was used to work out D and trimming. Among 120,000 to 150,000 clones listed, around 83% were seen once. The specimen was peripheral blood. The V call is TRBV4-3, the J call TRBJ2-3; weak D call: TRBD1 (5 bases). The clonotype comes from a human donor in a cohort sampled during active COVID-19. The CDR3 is CASRDGGHTDTQYF. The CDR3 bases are TGCGCCAGCAGGGATGGCGGACACACAGATACGCAGTATTTT.